This T cell receptor beta chain was found in a study of blood T cell repertoires in COVID-19. Overall study: The cDNA or gDNA used as material had been derived from T cells, B-cell-depleted T cells, or PBMCs.

The authors' processing: Amplification with reference gene primers provided the estimates of nucleated cell counts. Using immunoSEQ multiplex PCR, the repertoire was profiled, and TCRdb retains in-frame clones only, with some absent. Clonal size and the V and J genes are those of that table, whereas D and trimming came from the DNA. The sample holds around 260,000 clones, approximately 89% seen once. Patients in Seattle were enrolled during active infection, then followed longitudinally. The CDR3 length is 13 residues. With 4 bases removed from V and 0 bases from J, the gap between germline ends came to 6 bases. Germline CDR1 is LNHDA and CDR2 is SQIVND (reference sequence).

The sequence came from a woman between 65 and 79 years old with COVID-19, enrolled during active disease. Sequenced material: peripheral blood. The V call is TRBV19, the J call TRBJ1-1; D is unclear. CDR3 protein: CASSTVMNTEAFF. DNA for the CDR3: TGTGCCAGTAGTACCGTTATGAACACTGAAGCTTTCTTT.